These 18 T cell receptor beta chains were sequenced from one sample in a study of blood T cell repertoires in COVID-19 (dated by TCRdb to about 2020). The library was generated by the immunoSEQ multiplex PCR assay. This is the immuneACCESS table as TCRdb keeps it, with only in-frame sequences that have V and J called. A part of the clones is gone; compared with another copy, unresolved V genes explain less than half, and the rest is unexplained. Across this sample there are some 300,000 clones, with roughly 90% seen only once. The ten most abundant clones make up 2.5% to 3% of the sample. The sequenced sample consisted of PBMCs or T cells enriched from blood (not recorded which). These receptors were collected from a woman aged 50 to 65 who had been exposed to COVID-19.

J is TRBJ2-5 and V is TRBV29-1; 7 nucleotides align to TRBD2. Per germline, CDR1 SQVTM and CDR2 ANQGSEA. Trimming took 4 bases from V and 7 from J; bases not matched to a gene: 9. The CDR3 totals 13 residues. The CDR3, as DNA: TGCAGCGTTGCTCGCGGACTAGAGGGGACCCAGTACTTC. This translates into CSVARGLEGTQYF.

The gene calls are TRBV5-6 and TRBJ1-3, with D tentatively TRBD1 (5 bases). Germline assignment: CDR1 SGHDT and CDR2 YYEEEE. The CDR3 runs 14 residues. V lost 0 bases, J lost 4 bases, and 8 bases lay in between. CDR3 residues: CASSLGGAGNTIYF. Written as DNA, the CDR3 is TGTGCCAGCAGCTTGGGTGGGGCCGGAAACACCATATATTTT.

The CDR3 protein is CASREVGDTQYF. In nucleotides, the CDR3 is TGTGCCAGCAGGGAGGTTGGAGATACGCAGTATTTT. This chain uses TRBV27 with TRBJ2-3; D is perhaps TRBD2 (5 bases). Trimming took off 6 bases at V and 5 bases at J, with 9 bases between the two ends. The CDR3 length is 12 residues. CDR1 is MNHEY and CDR2 is SMNVEV in the germline V gene (reference sequence).

This clone was counted between two and nine times. The chain uses TRBV19 and TRBJ2-1; 15 bases fit TRBD2. Looked up from germline, CDR1 is LNHDA and CDR2 is SQIVND (reference sequence). With V trimmed by 8 bases and J by 6 bases, 8 bases remained unmatched. The CDR3 consists of 16 residues. CDR3: CASGIGLAGGLNEQFF. CDR3 in DNA: TGTGCCAGTGGGATAGGACTAGCGGGGGGGCTCAATGAGCAGTTCTTC.

The chain employs TRBV19 and TRBJ1-5; 7 bases are shared with TRBD1. After removal of 3 bases from V and 6 bases from J, the junction contained 5 bases not matched to a gene. Germline V gene data show CDR1 as LNHDA and CDR2 as SQIVND (reference sequence). The CDR3 length is 14 residues. The CDR3: CASSIGTAGQPQHF. Here the CDR3 DNA reads TGTGCCAGTAGTATCGGGACAGCTGGTCAGCCCCAGCATTTT.

V is TRBV12-5 and J is TRBJ2-3, with D possibly matching TRBD2 (7 bases). Between the trimmed V and J ends, which lost 6 bases and 1 base, there was a span of 17 bases. This CDR3 region has 16 residues. The germline gives CDR1 LGHNT, CDR2 FRNRAP. In nucleotides, the CDR3 is TGTGCTAGTGGGAACCCTAGGGGGAGGGGCACAGATACGCAGTATTTT. It translates to CASGNPRGRGTDTQYF.

V and J are TRBV4-1 and TRBJ2-1, with 7 bases that match TRBD1. CDR3 size: 15 residues. Germline-derived CDR1 and CDR2 are MGHRA and YSYEKL. Losses at the gene ends were 1 base for V and 4 bases for J; bases not matched to a gene: 4. Here the CDR3 reads CASSQGPGGYNEQFF. The CDR3, as DNA: TGCGCCAGCAGCCAAGGGCCAGGGGGATACAATGAGCAGTTCTTC.

The chain couples TRBV5-6 to TRBJ1-5; TRBD1 matches 10 bases. In germline, CDR1 is SGHDT, CDR2 YYEEEE. This CDR3 is built from 17 residues. V dropped 2 bases and J dropped 9; count of bases not matched to a gene: 14. The CDR3 reads CASSFRPGTGDSRPQHF. The CDR3 nucleotides are TGTGCCAGCAGCTTTCGACCCGGGACAGGGGATTCTCGGCCCCAGCATTTT.

The CDR3 region is CACSDRGWGETQYF. DNA for the CDR3: TGTGCCTGCTCAGACAGGGGATGGGGGGAGACCCAGTACTTC. The chain links TRBV30 to TRBJ2-5; TRBD1 matches at 8 bases. The CDR3 spans 14 residues. Germline V gene lookup returns CDR1 GTSNPN and CDR2 SVGIG (reference sequence). Trimming removed 6 bases from V and 5 bases from J; junction bases left unmatched: 11. The whole variable domain, filled in from reference TRBV30 and TRBJ2-5, reads SQTIHQWPATLVQPVGSPLSLECTVEGTSNPNLYWYRQAAGRGLQLLFYSVGIGQISSEVPQNLSASRPQDRQFILSSKKLLLSDSGFYLCACSDRGWGETQYFGPGTRLLVL.

Comment on this clone: Other DNA sequences from this sample encode an identical CDR3 as well. The chain uses TRBV28 and TRBJ1-6; D is unresolved. The CDR3 runs to 14 residues. The V end lost 9 bases, the J end lost 5 bases, and 14 bases lay between the germline ends. Looked up from germline, CDR1 is MDHEN and CDR2 is SYDVKM. This chain's CDR3 is CASLAASNNSPLHF. CDR3 DNA sequence: TGTGCCAGTCTCGCGGCCTCTAATAATTCACCCCTCCACTTT. The full variable domain, completed using reference TRBV28 and TRBJ1-6, is DVKVTQSSRYLVKRTGEKVFLECVQDMDHENMFWYRQDPGLGLRLIYFSYDVKMKEKGDIPEGYSVSREKKERFSLILESASTNQTSMYLCASLAASNNSPLHFGNGTRLTVT.

The CDR3, as DNA: TGTGCCAGCTCACCACCTGTCCAGGGGGCAGGTGAGACCCAGTACTTC. As protein: CASSPPVQGAGETQYF. V usage is TRBV18 and J usage is TRBJ2-5; 8 nucleotides agree with TRBD1. J was trimmed by 5 bases and V by 0 bases; bases with no gene match: 8. This CDR3 is built from 16 residues. Germline CDR1 and CDR2: KGHSH and LQKENI.

The chain recombines TRBV28 with TRBJ1-1; no reliable D call. The germline gives CDR1 MDHEN, CDR2 SYDVKM. V was clipped by 8 bases and J by 4 bases, with 11 bases between them. The CDR3 spans 12 residues. DNA of the CDR3: TGTGCCAGCGAGGGTTTCGGCACTGAAGCTTTCTTT. Translation: CASEGFGTEAFF.

The DNA of the CDR3 is TGCGCCAGCAGCTTGGGGGCGGGAAGAAATTACGAGCAGTACTTC. Translated: CASSLGAGRNYEQYF. The V call is TRBV5-1, the J call TRBJ2-7, with a possible D match to TRBD2 (6 bases). CDR1 SGHRS and CDR2 YFSETQ come from the germline V gene. This CDR3 is 15 amino acids long. Between the trimmed V and J ends, which lost 0 bases and 4 bases, there was a span of 14 bases.

The genes are TRBV19 and TRBJ2-2; the match to TRBD1 covers 10 bases. Trimming at V came to 8 bases and at J to 5 bases, leaving 11 bases not matched to a gene. CDR3 length: 16 residues. CDR1 is LNHDA, CDR2 SQIVND, per germline (reference sequence). The CDR3 DNA is TGTGCCAGTCGCTTCGACAGGGGGCGAGGGACCGGGGAGCTGTTTTTT. Encoded protein: CASRFDRGRGTGELFF.

This clone was found once. The V call is TRBV2, the J call TRBJ1-2, with TRBD1 matching 7 bases. J lost 8 bases, V lost 5 bases, and 11 bases had no gene match. The CDR3 is 14 residues long. Germline lookup yields CDR1 SNHLY and CDR2 FYNNEI. CDR3 in DNA: TGTGCCAGCAGTAGGGACAGTGCGAATGTCGGCTACACCTTC. Its protein product is CASSRDSANVGYTF.

Points on this clone: The junction shows a germline mismatch at one end, possibly a read error. The chain recombines TRBV7-4 with TRBJ1-5; D possibly corresponds to TRBD1 (5 bases). Looked up from germline, CDR1 is SGHVT and CDR2 is SQSDAQ. This CDR3 region has 9 residues. For the CDR3, the DNA is TGTGCCAGCACCAACTGGGGCATTTTT. Translating gives CASTNWGIF.

This clone has more than one count but fewer than ten. The genes are TRBV5-6 and TRBJ1-3; a possible D gene is TRBD1 (5 bases). Germline CDR1 reads SGHDT; CDR2 reads YYEEEE. Trimming pared 3 bases from V and 3 bases from J, leaving 16 bases between. The CDR3 totals 16 residues. CDR3: CASSSPARGLGNTIYF. The DNA for the CDR3 is TGTGCCAGCAGCTCCCCCGCAAGGGGACTTGGAAACACCATATATTTT.

The CDR3 spells CATKQGWNSPLHF. DNA of the CDR3: TGTGCCACAAAACAGGGTTGGAATTCACCCCTCCACTTT. V and J are TRBV19 and TRBJ1-6, with a weak D call TRBD1 (6 bases). The CDR3 covers 13 residues. The germline gives CDR1 LNHDA, CDR2 SQIVND (reference sequence). Trimming stripped 10 bases from V and 7 bases from J, with 14 bases between.